This TCR beta chain was sequenced during a study of blood T cell repertoires in COVID-19. The CDR3 sequence is 14 residues long. Trimming at V came to 8 bases and at J to 5 bases, leaving 11 bases not matched to a gene. Germline CDR1 reads SGHVS; CDR2 reads FQNEAQ. The method was immunoSEQ multiplex PCR; TCRdb's version includes in-frame clones alone and lacks a portion of them. The data show some 62,000 clones, 80% to 90% seen once. The chain carries TRBV7-8 and TRBJ2-7; 8 nucleotides agree with TRBD2. Material: peripheral blood. The source of this sequence is a woman aged 60-70 years with COVID-19, enrolled during active disease. The CDR3, as DNA: TGTGCCAGCGAAGAGCGGGAGTTGCCAAACGAGCAGTACTTC. It is translated as CASEERELPNEQYF.